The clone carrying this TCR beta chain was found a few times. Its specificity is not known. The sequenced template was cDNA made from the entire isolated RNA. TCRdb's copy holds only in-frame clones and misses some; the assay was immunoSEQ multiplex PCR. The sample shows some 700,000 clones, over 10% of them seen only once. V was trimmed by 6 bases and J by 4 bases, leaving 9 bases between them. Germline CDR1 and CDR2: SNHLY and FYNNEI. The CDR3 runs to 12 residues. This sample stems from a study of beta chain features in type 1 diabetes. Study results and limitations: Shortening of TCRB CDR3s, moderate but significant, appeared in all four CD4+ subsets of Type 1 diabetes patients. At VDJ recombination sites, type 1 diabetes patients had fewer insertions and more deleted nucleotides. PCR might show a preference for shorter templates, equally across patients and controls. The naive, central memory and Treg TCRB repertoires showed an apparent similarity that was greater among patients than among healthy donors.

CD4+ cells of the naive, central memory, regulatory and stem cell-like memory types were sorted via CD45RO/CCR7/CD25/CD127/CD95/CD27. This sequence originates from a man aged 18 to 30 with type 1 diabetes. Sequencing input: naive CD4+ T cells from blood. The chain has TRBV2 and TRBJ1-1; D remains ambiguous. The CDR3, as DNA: TGTGCCAGCAGGGATGATGGCACTGAAGCTTTCTTT. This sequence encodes CASRDDGTEAFF.